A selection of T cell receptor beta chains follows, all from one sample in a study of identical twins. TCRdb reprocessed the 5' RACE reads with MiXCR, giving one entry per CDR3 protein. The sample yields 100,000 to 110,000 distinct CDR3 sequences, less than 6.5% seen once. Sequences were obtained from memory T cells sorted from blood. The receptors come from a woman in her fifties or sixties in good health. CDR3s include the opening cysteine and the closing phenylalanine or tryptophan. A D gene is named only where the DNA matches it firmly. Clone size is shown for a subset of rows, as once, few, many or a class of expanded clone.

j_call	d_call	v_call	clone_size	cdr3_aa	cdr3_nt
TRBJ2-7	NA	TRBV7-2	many	CASSLDTYEQYF	TGTGCCAGCAGCTTAGACACCTACGAGCAGTACTTC
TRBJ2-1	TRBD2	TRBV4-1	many	CASSPLAGISNEQFF	TGCGCCAGCAGCCCACTAGCGGGGATATCAAATGAGCAGTTCTTC
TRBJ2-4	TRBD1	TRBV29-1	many	CSVTGTGRGPNIQYF	TGCAGCGTAACCGGGACAGGGAGAGGACCAAACATTCAGTACTTC
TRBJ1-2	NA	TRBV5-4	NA	CASSLERGGDGYTF	TGTGCCAGCAGCTTGGAGCGAGGGGGGGATGGCTACACCTTC
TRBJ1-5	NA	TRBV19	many	CASRGTGFSNQPQHF	TGTGCCAGTAGGGGAACAGGGTTTAGCAATCAGCCCCAGCATTTT
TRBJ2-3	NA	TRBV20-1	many	CSASGPTDTQYF	TGCAGTGCTAGCGGGCCCACAGATACGCAGTATTTT
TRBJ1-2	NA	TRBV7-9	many	CASSLEVYGYTF	TGTGCCAGCAGCTTAGAGGTCTATGGCTACACCTTC
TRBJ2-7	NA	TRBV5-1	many	CASSLVGARGSDEQYF	TGCGCCAGCAGCTTGGTGGGCGCCAGGGGCAGCGACGAGCAGTACTTC
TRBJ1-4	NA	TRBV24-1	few	CATSDPGLPNEKLFF	TGTGCCACCAGTGACCCCGGCCTTCCGAATGAAAAACTGTTTTTT
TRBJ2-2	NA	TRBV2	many	CASSEVLTGELFF	TGTGCCAGCAGTGAAGTCCTCACCGGGGAGCTGTTTTTT
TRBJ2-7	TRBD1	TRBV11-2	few	CASSLDRGQGQYF	TGTGCCAGCAGCTTGGACAGGGGGCAGGGGCAGTACTTC
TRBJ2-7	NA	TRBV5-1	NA	CASSAVSSYEQYF	TGCGCCAGCTCGGCCGTATCTTCCTACGAGCAGTACTTC
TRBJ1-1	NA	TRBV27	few	CASSFRGTEAFF	TGTGCCAGCAGTTTCCGGGGCACTGAAGCTTTCTTT
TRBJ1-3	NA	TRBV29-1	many	CSVEVVLWGLENTIYF	TGCAGCGTTGAAGTTGTCCTATGGGGATTAGAAAACACCATATATTTT
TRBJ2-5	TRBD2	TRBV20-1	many	CSAGTSGRALETQYF	TGCAGTGCCGGGACTAGCGGGAGGGCCCTGGAGACCCAGTACTTC
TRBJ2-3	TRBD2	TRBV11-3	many	CASSWTSGSSSTDTQYF	TGTGCCAGCAGCTGGACTAGCGGGAGCTCTAGCACAGATACGCAGTATTTT
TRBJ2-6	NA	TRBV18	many	CASSPYGQSSGANVLTF	TGTGCCAGCTCACCTTACGGACAGTCATCTGGGGCCAACGTCCTGACTTTC
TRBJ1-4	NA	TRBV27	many	CASSLYGGLGEKLFF	TGTGCCAGCAGTTTATATGGGGGGCTCGGCGAAAAACTGTTTTTT
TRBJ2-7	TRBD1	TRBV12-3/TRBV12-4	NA	CASRETGQGVQYF	TGTGCCAGCAGAGAGACGGGACAGGGAGTGCAGTACTTC
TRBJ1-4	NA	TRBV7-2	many	CASSQQATNEKLFF	TGTGCCAGCAGCCAACAGGCAACTAATGAAAAACTGTTTTTT
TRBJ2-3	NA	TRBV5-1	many	CASSVVADNTDTQYF	TGCGCCAGCAGCGTGGTAGCGGATAACACAGATACGCAGTATTTT
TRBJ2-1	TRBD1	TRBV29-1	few	CSHGRTGAGNEQFF	TGCAGCCATGGAAGGACAGGGGCTGGGAATGAGCAGTTCTTC
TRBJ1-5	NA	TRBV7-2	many	CASSLTGTSNQPQHF	TGTGCCAGCAGCTTAACAGGCACTAGCAATCAGCCCCAGCATTTT
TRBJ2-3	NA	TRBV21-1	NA	CASSRGPTVLPPDTQYF	TGTGCCAGCTCACGGGGCCCTACCGTTCTCCCACCAGATACGCAGTATTTT
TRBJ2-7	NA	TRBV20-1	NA	CSARGAGGSGEQYF	TGCAGTGCTAGGGGGGCAGGAGGGTCCGGGGAGCAGTACTTC
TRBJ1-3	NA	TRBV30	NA	CAWSVVSSGNTIYF	TGTGCCTGGAGTGTTGTGAGCTCTGGAAACACCATATATTTT
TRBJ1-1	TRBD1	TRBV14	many	CASSTIDRVNTEAFF	TGTGCCAGCAGCACCATCGACAGGGTTAACACTGAAGCTTTCTTT